Below, 10 T cell receptor beta chains from the same sample are listed, as sequenced in a study of T cell clones after liver transplantation. Clones were read by immunoSEQ multiplex PCR, and TCRdb kept only the in-frame ones, dropping some. Counted here are some 59,000 clones, 70% to 75% occurring once; the ten biggest clones make up 14% to 15%. This specimen consisted of CD4+ T cells from blood, obtained before liver transplant. The receptors shown here come from a human donor who received a liver transplant.

The chain employs TRBV28 and TRBJ1-5, with TRBD1 matching over 7 bases. Germline assignment: CDR1 MDHEN and CDR2 SYDVKM. The CDR3 is 14 residues long. Trimming removed 4 bases from V and 4 bases from J; junction bases left unmatched: 4. Written as DNA, the CDR3 is TGTGCCAGCAGTTGGCCGGGACAGAATCAGCCCCAGCATTTT. Its translation is CASSWPGQNQPQHF.

The J gene is TRBJ2-5, the V gene TRBV27; D gene unclear. V was shortened by 5 bases and J by 3 bases, with 4 bases between the two germline ends. Looked up from germline, CDR1 is MNHEY and CDR2 is SMNVEV (reference sequence). The CDR3 length is 11 residues. CDR3 coding DNA: TGTGCCAGCAGTCAGAAAGAGACCCAGTACTTC. It is translated as CASSQKETQYF.

This clone showed up many times. The chain joins TRBV7-6 to TRBJ2-5, with D hard to call. This CDR3 has 14 residues. From germline, CDR1 is SGHVS and CDR2 FNYEAQ. Trimming removed 6 bases from V and 2 bases from J, with 13 bases in between. The CDR3 spells CASRHHVEQETQYF. In DNA, the CDR3 is TGTGCCAGCAGACACCACGTGGAGCAAGAGACCCAGTACTTC.

The V call is TRBV23-1, the J call TRBJ2-2, with D possibly being TRBD1 (6 bases). TRBV23-1 falls under the ORF class, with uncertain function. This CDR3 spans 15 amino acids. Trimming shortened V by 3 bases and J by 1 base, and 9 bases separated the two germline ends. CDR3: CASSHSGQNTGELFF. CDR3 nucleotide sequence: TGCGCCAGCAGTCACTCGGGACAGAACACCGGGGAGCTGTTTTTT.

The genes are TRBV28 and TRBJ2-1; no definite D call. V was cut by 3 bases and J by 2 bases, with 23 bases left in between. The CDR3 consists of 19 residues. In germline, CDR1 is MDHEN, CDR2 SYDVKM. Here the CDR3 DNA reads TGTGCCAGCAGTTTCTCTGTTTTGGCGGCGAACCCCCCCTACAATGAGCAGTTCTTC. Amino acid sequence: CASSFSVLAANPPYNEQFF.

The genes are TRBV9 and TRBJ1-2; 10 bases align to TRBD1. V lost 4 bases and J lost 2; bases outside the gene matches: 11. CDR1 and CDR2 (germline): SGDLS, YYNGEE. This CDR3 region has 17 residues. CDR3 in DNA: TGTGCCAGCAGCCCCCGGGACAGGGGTTCCTCCAACTATGGCTACACCTTC. Protein sequence: CASSPRDRGSSNYGYTF.

This clone showed up just once. The chain joins TRBV19 to TRBJ1-3; 10 bases agree with TRBD1. With V trimmed by 7 bases and J by 2 bases, 17 bases remained unmatched. Germline V gives CDR1 LNHDA, CDR2 SQIVND (reference sequence). This CDR3 region has 19 residues. CDR3 DNA: TGTGCCAGTACCTCCCCCCGGGACAGGGGCGACGTAGCTGGAAACACCATATATTTT. Protein product: CASTSPRDRGDVAGNTIYF.

The chain recombines TRBV27 with TRBJ2-1; no clear D. CDR3 length equals 14 residues. Germline V gene sequence: CDR1 MNHEY, CDR2 SMNVEV (reference sequence). V was shortened by 3 bases and J by 9 bases, with 15 bases between the two germline ends. In DNA form, the CDR3 reads TGTGCCAGCAGTTTTAGTCCCCCCTCTGGTGAGCAGTTCTTC. It encodes CASSFSPPSGEQFF.

This chain links TRBV7-9 with TRBJ1-2; 8 bases agree with TRBD1. The CDR3 loop spans 15 amino acids. V lost 5 bases, J lost 7 bases, and 12 bases stayed unmatched. Germline V CDR1 and CDR2: SEHNR, FQNEAQ (reference sequence). The CDR3 coding sequence is TGTGCCAGCAGCGCAACTGGACAGGGCATGGGTGGCTACACCTTC. This gives the protein CASSATGQGMGGYTF. Full variable domain (outside the CDR3, taken from reference TRBV7-9 and TRBJ1-2): DTGVSQNPRHKITKRGQNVTFRCDPISEHNRLYWYRQTLGQGPEFLTYFQNEAQLEKSRLLSDRFSAERPKGSFSTLEIQRTEQGDSAMYLCASSATGQGMGGYTFGSGTRLTVV.

The V call is TRBV29-1, the J call TRBJ1-1; TRBD1 is a possible D gene (5 bases). Looked up from germline, CDR1 is SQVTM and CDR2 is ANQGSEA. The CDR3 extends over 11 amino acids. Trimming shortened V by 4 bases and J by 11 bases, and 14 bases separated the two germline ends. DNA for the CDR3: TGCAGCGTTGCGAGGGGAGGTAGCGCTTTCTTT. Its translation: CSVARGGSAFF.